This T cell receptor (beta chain) was identified during a study of T cells in Graves' hyperthyroidism and ophthalmopathy. The length of the CDR3 is 15 residues. V shed 5 bases, J shed 1 base, and the junction held 2 bases outside the gene matches. Per germline, CDR1 GTSNPN and CDR2 SVGIG (reference sequence). The CDR3 regions of TCR beta were amplified from RNA transcripts. RT-PCR in the first round (using the HTBI primer set) targeted the TCR CDR3. TCRdb itself ran the multiplex PCR reads through MiXCR, one entry per CDR3 protein. There are about 640,000 distinct CDR3 sequences in the sample; about a fifth occur only once, and approximately 30% lies in the top ten. Broader study findings: The model predicted ophthalmopathy a median approximately seven months before onset. A 13 V-J signature model discriminated ophthalmopathy versus stable hyperthyroidism. In blood, most of the thyroid clonotypes expanded above 0.001 were also present.

Concerning this clonotype itself: Its antigen is unknown.

This clonotype was obtained from a man aged 25-45 years with Graves' ophthalmopathy. The chain couples TRBV30 to TRBJ2-4; 13 bases map to TRBD2. Sequencing was performed on blood. Here the CDR3 reads CAWGTSGTAKNIQYF. In DNA, the CDR3 is TGTGCCTGGGGGACTAGCGGGACCGCCAAAAACATTCAGTACTTC. The full variable domain, completed using reference TRBV30 and TRBJ2-4, is SQTIHQWPATLVQPVGSPLSLECTVEGTSNPNLYWYRQAAGRGLQLLFYSVGIGQISSEVPQNLSASRPQDRQFILSSKKLLLSDSGFYLCAWGTSGTAKNIQYFGAGTRLSVL.